This T cell receptor (beta chain) was retrieved from a study of T cell responses to AZD1222 COVID-19 vaccine. Germline-derived CDR1 and CDR2 are KGHSH and LQKENI. V was trimmed by 7 bases and J by 9 bases, leaving 15 bases between them. This CDR3 has 12 amino acids. The method was immunoSEQ multiplex PCR; TCRdb's version includes in-frame clones alone and lacks a portion of them. Here the sample spans fewer than 100,000 clones, around 90% being singletons. Findings and caveats of the study: Rises in breadth and depth of Spike-specific TCRs came after two AZD1222 doses.

Points on this clone: Its antigen is still unknown.

The TCR sequence derives from an adult in good health. Specimen: peripheral blood, collected on day 0 of AZD1222 vaccination. The J gene is TRBJ1-2, the V gene TRBV18, with D tentatively TRBD1 (6 bases). The CDR3 reads CASFNRDISYTF. CDR3 DNA: TGTGCCAGCTTCAACAGGGATATCAGCTACACCTTC.